The 21 T cell receptor beta chains below come from one sample, sequenced in a study of T cells after yellow fever vaccination. TCRdb reanalysed the 5' RACE reads using MiXCR and keeps one entry per CDR3 protein. The sample includes 200,000 to 250,000 distinct CDR3 sequences, roughly 3% of them seen just once. The sample consisted of CD4+ T cells sorted from PBMCs, taken 10 days after the yellow fever booster vaccination. These TCRs come from a young man who received the YFV17D yellow fever vaccine.

The chain recombines TRBV7-9 with TRBJ2-3; a weak D match, TRBD1 (5 bases). The CDR3 runs to 15 residues. CDR1 and CDR2 (germline): SEHNR, FQNEAQ (reference sequence). V was pared by 1 base and J by 1 base, with 9 bases between. The CDR3 protein is CASSLGGRGTDTQYF. CDR3 nucleotides: TGTGCCAGCAGCTTAGGGGGCAGGGGCACAGATACGCAGTATTTT.

The chain uses TRBV19 and TRBJ2-3; TRBD2 might be the D (6 bases). Germline lookup yields CDR1 LNHDA and CDR2 SQIVND (reference sequence). V was pared by 4 bases and J by 0 bases, with 8 bases between. This CDR3 region has 14 residues. CDR3 DNA sequence: TGTGCCAGTAGTAGCGGGATTAGCACAGATACGCAGTATTTT. This codes for CASSSGISTDTQYF.

This clonotype was observed a handful of times. The V and J genes are TRBV4-3 and TRBJ2-5; D uncertain. The CDR3 consists of 13 residues. Trimming stripped 1 base from V and 5 bases from J, with 8 bases between. The V gene's germline CDR1 is LGHNA and CDR2 YSLEER. DNA of the CDR3: TGCGCCAGCAGCCAAGGGGTGTTGGAGACCCAGTACTTC. It codes for CASSQGVLETQYF.

The rearrangement joins TRBV4-3 to TRBJ2-3, with D possibly called TRBD1 or TRBD2 (6 bases each). The CDR3 is made up of 17 amino acids. The germline V and J ends were trimmed by 0 bases and 4 bases, with 17 bases remaining between them. Per germline, CDR1 LGHNA and CDR2 YSLEER. CDR3 amino acids: CASSQDGGQGESDTQYF. The CDR3, as DNA: TGCGCCAGCAGCCAAGATGGGGGGCAGGGTGAATCAGATACGCAGTATTTT.

This sequence joins TRBV5-8 and TRBJ2-3; either TRBD1 or TRBD2 may supply D (5 bases each). CDR3 length equals 14 residues. CDR1 and CDR2 from the germline V gene are SGHTS and YDEGEE. V dropped 6 bases and J dropped 0 bases, with 11 bases sitting between them. CDR3 amino acids: CASTHRTSTDTQYF. The CDR3 DNA follows: TGTGCCAGCACCCACAGGACTAGCACAGATACGCAGTATTTT.

This clonotype occurred many times. This chain joins TRBV5-1 and TRBJ2-6; tentatively, D is TRBD2 (6 bases). V gave up 4 bases and J gave up 4 bases, with 9 bases separating them. Per the germline V gene, CDR1 is SGHRS and CDR2 is YFSETQ. The CDR3 is 14 amino acids. Here the CDR3 reads CASSLRGGANVLTF. The CDR3 nucleotides read TGCGCCAGCAGCCTACGGGGGGGGGCCAACGTCCTGACTTTC.

At least ten counts were recorded for this clonotype. The V and J genes are TRBV7-2 and TRBJ1-5; D is unresolved. The germline V gene has CDR1 SGHTA and CDR2 FQGNSA. This CDR3 spans 16 amino acids. V dropped 2 bases and J dropped 5 bases, with 16 bases sitting between them. CDR3 protein: CASSLHAPTDHQPQHF. The CDR3 bases are TGTGCCAGCAGCTTACACGCCCCTACAGACCATCAGCCCCAGCATTTT.

This clonotype was detected ten times or more. The rearrangement links TRBV19 to TRBJ2-5; D remains ambiguous. V dropped 4 bases and J dropped 0 bases, with 6 bases sitting between them. This CDR3 comprises 13 residues. Germline V gene lookup returns CDR1 LNHDA and CDR2 SQIVND (reference sequence). For the CDR3, the DNA is TGTGCCAGTAGTAAGGCGGACCAAGAGACCCAGTACTTC. Its translation: CASSKADQETQYF.

This clonotype has more than one count but fewer than ten. The rearrangement links TRBV4-1 to TRBJ2-3; perhaps TRBD2 as D (5 bases). The CDR3 sequence is 17 residues long. V lost 1 base, J lost 6 bases, and 20 bases lay in between. CDR1 is MGHRA and CDR2 is YSYEKL in the germline V gene. The CDR3 DNA sequence: TGCGCCAGCAGCCAAGTCCCGGAGGCACGGGGTTCGGATACGCAGTATTTT. This translates into CASSQVPEARGSDTQYF.

This clonotype was seen at least ten times. V and J are TRBV5-5 and TRBJ1-6; D is unclear. This CDR3 comprises 18 residues. The germline V gene encodes CDR1 SGHKS and CDR2 YYEKEE (reference sequence). Trimming stripped 2 bases from V and 5 bases from J, with 20 bases between. CDR3: CASSFTQWWAQNNSPLHF. In nucleotides, the CDR3 is TGTGCCAGCAGCTTTACCCAATGGTGGGCGCAGAATAATTCACCCCTCCACTTT.

The table lists this clonotype with a few counts. The rearrangement links TRBV10-3 to TRBJ2-1; the D gene could be TRBD1 or TRBD2 (5 bases each). CDR3 size: 16 residues. Germline-derived CDR1 and CDR2 are ENHRY and SYGVKD. The V end was cut by 2 bases, the J end by 8 bases, with 19 bases between. As DNA, the CDR3 is TGTGCCATCAGTGAGACAACGGGACGGGGACGGGATGAGCAGTTCTTC. It specifies CAISETTGRGRDEQFF.

This clonotype showed up just a few times. The V call is TRBV4-3, the J call TRBJ2-3, with 8 positions matching TRBD1. Germline V gene data show CDR1 as LGHNA and CDR2 as YSLEER. The CDR3 sequence is 15 residues long. The trim removed 3 bases at V and 0 bases at J, leaving 2 bases unmatched. For the CDR3, the DNA is TGCGCCAGCAGCCAGGGACAGGAGAGCACAGATACGCAGTATTTT. Its translation is CASSQGQESTDTQYF.

In this sample, this clonotype turned up many times. V and J are TRBV2 and TRBJ1-1, with TRBD1 matching 7 bases. Trimming at V came to 7 bases and at J to 0 bases, leaving 5 bases not matched to a gene. The germline V gene has CDR1 SNHLY and CDR2 FYNNEI. The CDR3 has 14 residues. CDR3 nucleotide sequence: TGTGCCAGCACAACGGGACAGTTGAACACTGAAGCTTTCTTT. It codes for CASTTGQLNTEAFF.

This clonotype was found a few times. This chain links TRBV6-2 or TRBV6-3 with TRBJ1-2; D unclear. This CDR3 has 13 amino acids. V lost 5 bases, J lost 4 bases, and 11 bases lay in between. Germline V CDR1 and CDR2: MNHEY, SVGEGT. CDR3 in amino acids: CASSRTGSYGYTF. CDR3 coding DNA: TGTGCCAGCAGTAGGACGGGATCCTATGGCTACACCTTC.

The gene calls are TRBV4-1 and TRBJ2-5; 9 bases are shared with TRBD1. CDR3 length equals 15 residues. The germline V gene encodes CDR1 MGHRA and CDR2 YSYEKL. After removal of 4 bases from V and 4 bases from J, the junction contained 7 bases not matched to a gene. This chain's CDR3 is CASSPRQGVVETQYF. Here the CDR3 DNA reads TGCGCCAGCAGCCCTAGACAGGGGGTTGTAGAGACCCAGTACTTC.

The chain links TRBV19 to TRBJ2-5; a possible D gene is TRBD1 (6 bases). The CDR3 contains 14 residues. Trimming cost V 1 base and J 5 bases, with 11 bases left between them. Germline lookup yields CDR1 LNHDA and CDR2 SQIVND (reference sequence). CDR3 amino acids: CASSIVAGDETQYF. The CDR3 DNA is TGTGCCAGTAGTATAGTAGCAGGGGATGAGACCCAGTACTTC.

This clonotype has a count of ten or more. The rearrangement uses TRBV11-2 and TRBJ1-2, with 9 bases fitting TRBD1. Germline assignment: CDR1 SGHAT and CDR2 FQNNGV. The trim removed 4 bases at V and 5 bases at J, leaving 8 bases unmatched. The CDR3 sequence is 15 residues long. CDR3 in amino acids: CASSWGDRVIYGYTF. The CDR3 DNA reads TGTGCCAGCAGCTGGGGGGACAGGGTGATATATGGCTACACCTTC.

In this sample, this clonotype turned up a few times. The chain couples TRBV12-3 or TRBV12-4 to TRBJ2-2; tentative D call: TRBD2 (5 bases). Trimming took 7 bases from V and 0 from J, leaving 9 bases between them. The CDR3 runs to 14 residues. The CDR3 DNA reads TGTGCCAGCACCCCCGGGGCGAACACCGGGGAGCTGTTTTTT. Protein: CASTPGANTGELFF.

This clonotype was detected ten times or more. V is TRBV27 and J is TRBJ1-2; perhaps TRBD1 as D (6 bases). The V gene lost 5 bases and the J gene lost 8 bases, with 24 bases spanning the gap. This CDR3 comprises 16 residues. Germline V lookup: CDR1 MNHEY, CDR2 SMNVEV (reference sequence). The chain's CDR3 is CASSARRGWSFDGYTF. CDR3 in DNA: TGTGCCAGCAGTGCCCGCAGGGGTTGGAGCTTTGACGGCTACACCTTC.

This clonotype has more than one count but fewer than ten. This chain joins TRBV7-2 and TRBJ2-1; maybe TRBD2 (6 bases). Trimming removed 5 bases from V and 3 bases from J, with 17 bases in between. The CDR3 consists of 16 residues. Looked up from germline, CDR1 is SGHTA and CDR2 is FQGNSA. The CDR3 spells CASSPGGGRIYNEQFF. CDR3 DNA sequence: TGTGCCAGCAGCCCCGGTGGAGGGCGAATCTACAATGAGCAGTTCTTC.

This clonotype turned up a few times. CDR3 amino acids: CAWTGGGETQYF. In nucleotides, the CDR3 is TGTGCCTGGACAGGAGGGGGGGAGACCCAGTACTTC. The V gene is TRBV30, the J gene TRBJ2-5; perhaps D is TRBD1 or TRBD2 (6 bases each). Germline loops: CDR1 GTSNPN, CDR2 SVGIG (reference sequence). V gave up 4 bases and J gave up 5 bases, with 11 bases separating them. This CDR3 contains 12 residues.